The present entry profiles one T cell receptor beta chain with its context. The antigen is not known. CDR1 is KGHSH, CDR2 LQKENI, per germline. The V end lost 3 bases, the J end lost 0 bases, and 9 bases lay between the germline ends. This CDR3 contains 14 residues. The sample comes from a study of OX40 agonist ivuxolimab in advanced cancers. Overall study results and limits: The investigators did not determine what antigen specificity the expanded peripheral T cells had.

Profiled with immunoSEQ multiplex PCR; TCRdb holds only in-frame clones, not every one. The sample has 55,000 to 75,000 clones, 80% seen once. The gene calls are TRBV18 and TRBJ2-7; D may correspond to TRBD1 or TRBD2 (6 bases each). Material: CD4+ or CD8+ T cells sorted from blood, obtained in a trial of the OX40 agonist ivuxolimab. The origin of this receptor is an adult with an advanced solid tumor such as melanoma, head and neck, liver or kidney cancer. CDR3 DNA: TGTGCCAGCTCACCCCGGGGGCACTCCTACGAGCAGTACTTC. The encoded protein is CASSPRGHSYEQYF.